The 27 T cell receptor beta chains presented below share a single source sample, sequenced in a study of cytomegalovirus exposure and HLA in healthy donors. PCR amplification relied on 60 Vbeta primers (plus 13 Jbeta primers). Here immunoSEQ multiplex PCR was the method, and the copy in TCRdb shows in-frame clones only, minus some. The sample lists 100,000 or so clones, roughly 80% occurring once. Material for sequencing was PBMCs. These receptors all come from a man aged 35-49 years in good health and CMV-seronegative.

The V gene is TRBV7-9, the J gene TRBJ2-7, with 10 bases matching TRBD1. Germline CDR1 and CDR2: SEHNR and FQNEAQ (reference sequence). J gave up 0 bases and V 3 bases, and 5 bases lay outside the gene matches. This CDR3 is built from 16 residues. CDR3 in DNA: TGTGCCAGCAGCTTCGAGACAGGGGGCATCTCCTACGAGCAGTACTTC. It codes for CASSFETGGISYEQYF.

V is TRBV9 and J is TRBJ2-1; 10 bases line up with TRBD2. From germline, CDR1 is SGDLS and CDR2 YYNGEE. The CDR3 is 14 amino acids. Trimming removed 6 bases from V and 4 bases from J; junction bases left unmatched: 4. The CDR3 DNA reads as TGTGCCAGCACCCGAGCGGGGGGGTACAATGAGCAGTTCTTC. Translation gives CASTRAGGYNEQFF.

The chain joins TRBV7-9 to TRBJ1-3; perhaps TRBD1 as D (5 bases). CDR1 and CDR2 (germline): SEHNR, FQNEAQ (reference sequence). This CDR3 contains 17 residues. V was trimmed by 6 bases and J by 0 bases, leaving 18 bases between them. In DNA form, the CDR3 reads TGTGCCAGCAGTCCCCGGGGGGGACTCGACTCTGGAAACACCATATATTTT. Protein: CASSPRGGLDSGNTIYF.

This clone was counted between two and nine times. V and J are TRBV5-1 and TRBJ2-4; D not resolved. The CDR3 has 18 residues. Germline CDR1 reads SGHRS; CDR2 reads YFSETQ. Trimming left V 0 bases short and J 2 bases short, with 18 bases between. The CDR3 here is CASSLDQASYGTKNIQYF. The CDR3 DNA follows: TGCGCCAGCAGCTTGGACCAGGCTTCTTACGGTACCAAAAACATTCAGTACTTC.

V usage is TRBV7-3 and J usage is TRBJ2-1; D is possibly TRBD1 (6 bases). Trimming shortened V by 2 bases and J by 4 bases, and 12 bases separated the two germline ends. The germline CDR1 and CDR2 sequences are SGHTA and FQGTGA. There are 15 residues in the CDR3. CDR3 nucleotides: TGTGCCAGCAGCTTACTGGGGGCCAGGTACAATGAGCAGTTCTTC. Translated, it gives CASSLLGARYNEQFF.

The chain combines TRBV2 with TRBJ2-1, with 8 bases aligning to TRBD1. CDR1 and CDR2 (germline): SNHLY, FYNNEI. The CDR3 contains 20 residues. With V trimmed by 1 base and J by 3 bases, 17 bases remained unmatched. The CDR3 is CASSEGFGQGGGSYYNEQFF. CDR3 DNA: TGTGCCAGCAGTGAAGGATTCGGACAGGGTGGGGGGAGTTACTACAATGAGCAGTTCTTC.

The chain recombines TRBV2 with TRBJ2-5, with 8 bases lining up with TRBD1. This CDR3 spans 14 amino acids. The germline V gene encodes CDR1 SNHLY and CDR2 FYNNEI. The V gene end was trimmed by 2 bases and the J gene end by 5 bases; junction bases not matched to a gene: 4. In nucleotides, the CDR3 is TGTGCCAGCAGTGAACAGGGGGCCCAGGAGACCCAGTACTTC. It yields the protein CASSEQGAQETQYF.

The rearrangement links TRBV6-5 to TRBJ2-2; 9 bases agree with TRBD1. The trim removed 7 bases at V and 7 bases at J, leaving 10 bases unmatched. In germline, CDR1 is MNHEY, CDR2 SVGAGI. The CDR3 totals 15 residues. CDR3 sequence: CASTPRGTGNGELFF. In DNA, the CDR3 is TGTGCCAGCACCCCCAGGGGGACAGGGAACGGGGAGCTGTTTTTT.

The V call is TRBV19, the J call TRBJ1-5, with 7 nucleotides matching TRBD1. This CDR3 is built from 16 residues. Germline V gene data show CDR1 as LNHDA and CDR2 as SQIVND (reference sequence). Trimming cost V 9 bases and J 0 bases; bases outside gene matches: 11. CDR3 sequence (DNA): TGTGCCAGGAGACGGGACAGCTTTTATAGCAATCAGCCCCAGCATTTT. Residues: CARRRDSFYSNQPQHF.

This clone was seen a few times. This rearrangement joins TRBV19 to TRBJ1-5, with D maybe TRBD1 (5 bases). CDR1 is LNHDA and CDR2 is SQIVND in the germline V gene (reference sequence). V gave up 3 bases and J gave up 3 bases, with 9 bases separating them. There are 14 residues in the CDR3. The CDR3 region is CASSINRPNQPQHF. CDR3 nucleotide sequence: TGTGCCAGTAGTATCAACAGGCCCAATCAGCCCCAGCATTTT.

This clone was observed a few times. The V and J genes are TRBV4-3 and TRBJ2-2, with 8 bases fitting TRBD1. V shed 0 bases, J shed 5 bases, and the junction held 8 bases outside the gene matches. Germline CDR1 LGHNA, CDR2 YSLEER. This CDR3 contains 17 residues. CDR3 protein: CASSQEGSDRVTGELFF. CDR3 nucleotide sequence: TGCGCCAGCAGCCAAGAGGGCTCGGACAGGGTAACCGGGGAGCTGTTTTTT.

The chain joins TRBV5-4 to TRBJ1-2; TRBD1 is a possible D gene (5 bases). This CDR3 is 16 amino acids long. Germline lookup yields CDR1 SGHNT and CDR2 YYREEE (reference sequence). Trimming left V 0 bases short and J 4 bases short, with 16 bases between. The CDR3 nucleotides read TGTGCCAGCAGCTTGGATGGGGCAGGTCCGTCCTATGGCTACACCTTC. This sequence encodes CASSLDGAGPSYGYTF.

This rearrangement joins TRBV7-9 to TRBJ2-7; 9 positions agree with TRBD1. The trim removed 7 bases at V and 2 bases at J, leaving 9 bases unmatched. The germline V gene encodes CDR1 SEHNR and CDR2 FQNEAQ (reference sequence). The CDR3 consists of 15 residues. The CDR3, as DNA: TGTGCCAGCAATCACCTCGGGACAGGGACCTACGAGCAGTACTTC. Its protein product is CASNHLGTGTYEQYF.

The chain has TRBV28 and TRBJ1-1, with D possibly being TRBD1 (5 bases). Trimming removed 5 bases at V and 4 bases at J, with 14 bases between. Germline loops: CDR1 MDHEN, CDR2 SYDVKM. The CDR3 is made up of 14 amino acids. CDR3 residues: CASSPPGWGTEAFF. In nucleotides, the CDR3 is TGTGCCAGCAGTCCCCCAGGGTGGGGCACTGAAGCTTTCTTT.

CDR3 residues: CASSVAGGLPGELFF. In nucleotides, the CDR3 is TGTGCCAGCAGCGTAGCGGGGGGGCTCCCCGGGGAGCTGTTTTTT. J is TRBJ2-2 and V is TRBV9; 8 nucleotides match TRBD2. The V gene's germline CDR1 is SGDLS and CDR2 YYNGEE. Trimming cost V 0 bases and J 6 bases; bases outside gene matches: 4. This CDR3 spans 15 amino acids.

To note about this clone: No DNA is shown, since the ends of the CDR3 on it are uncertain; the CDR3 is the one TCRdb lists. The rearrangement joins TRBV27 to TRBJ2-2; the D segment call TRBD2 is taken from the table without a DNA check. Germline CDR1 MNHEY, CDR2 SMNVEV (reference sequence). The CDR3 is 14 amino acids in total, end residues counted. The CDR3 protein is CASSLYFGAGELFF.

The chain couples TRBV10-3 to TRBJ1-2, with TRBD1 matching 8 bases. The V segment lost 3 bases and the J segment 3 bases; nucleotides outside the gene matches: 3. CDR1 is ENHRY, CDR2 SYGVKD, per germline. The CDR3 is 14 amino acids. Here the CDR3 reads CAISELDRDYGYTF. Here the CDR3 DNA reads TGTGCCATCAGTGAACTGGACAGGGACTATGGCTACACCTTC.

This clone appeared a single time. As DNA, the CDR3 is TGTGCCATCAGTGAGTCGGCGGGGCCCAGACCGGGATATAGCGGGGAGCTGTTTTTT. It translates to CAISESAGPRPGYSGELFF. This chain uses TRBV10-3 with TRBJ2-2, with D possibly matching TRBD2 (6 bases). The V end lost 0 bases, the J end lost 7 bases, and 24 bases lay between the germline ends. The CDR3 has 19 amino acids. CDR1 is ENHRY, CDR2 SYGVKD, per germline.

The V call is TRBV7-8, the J call TRBJ1-5, with 7 bases lining up with TRBD1. V was clipped by 5 bases and J by 4 bases; unmatched bases: 14. This CDR3 is built from 17 residues. In germline, CDR1 is SGHVS, CDR2 FQNEAQ. In nucleotides, the CDR3 is TGTGCCAGCAGCCCCCAGGGGGTTTTAGAGCTGAATCAGCCCCAGCATTTT. Amino acid sequence: CASSPQGVLELNQPQHF.

The rearrangement uses TRBV10-3 and TRBJ1-2; no firm D call. Looked up from germline, CDR1 is ENHRY and CDR2 is SYGVKD. The CDR3 length is 16 residues. Trimming left V 0 bases short and J 8 bases short, with 19 bases between. The CDR3 region has the DNA TGTGCCATCAGTGAGTCAGGAGGACGCCTGTATATGGGCTACACCTTC. Its protein product is CAISESGGRLYMGYTF.

This sequence joins TRBV5-4 and TRBJ2-7; D possibly corresponds to TRBD2 (5 bases). The CDR3 has 14 residues. CDR1 is SGHNT and CDR2 is YYREEE in the germline V gene (reference sequence). V lost 4 bases, J lost 0 bases, and 11 bases lay in between. In DNA, the CDR3 is TGTGCCAGCAGCCGGGCGGAGGACTCCTACGAGCAGTACTTC. Translated, it gives CASSRAEDSYEQYF. The full variable domain, its missing parts supplied by reference TRBV5-4 and TRBJ2-7, is ETGVTQSPTHLIKTRGQQVTLRCSSQSGHNTVSWYQQALGQGPQFIFQYYREEENGRGNFPPRFSGLQFPNYSSELNVNALELDDSALYLCASSRAEDSYEQYFGPGTRLTVT.

The V gene is TRBV5-6, the J gene TRBJ2-1; 7 bases are a match to TRBD2. CDR1 is SGHDT, CDR2 YYEEEE, per germline. The CDR3 covers 16 residues. V was pared by 4 bases and J by 0 bases, with 7 bases of the junction left unmatched. The CDR3 sequence is CASSPPAGSSYNEQFF. CDR3 DNA sequence: TGTGCCAGCAGCCCCCCAGCGGGAAGCTCCTACAATGAGCAGTTCTTC. The whole variable domain, filled in from reference TRBV5-6 and TRBJ2-1, reads DAGVTQSPTHLIKTRGQQVTLRCSPKSGHDTVSWYQQALGQGPQFIFQYYEEEERQRGNFPDRFSGHQFPNYSSELNVNALLLGDSALYLCASSPPAGSSYNEQFFGPGTRLTVL.

The chain combines TRBV13 with TRBJ2-1; D is possibly TRBD2 (7 bases). CDR1 and CDR2 (germline): PRHDT, FYEKMQ (reference sequence). The CDR3 contains 15 residues. V dropped 1 base and J dropped 5 bases, with 12 bases sitting between them. CDR3 nucleotide sequence: TGTGCCAGCAGCTTAGCGGGGGGCTCTCACAATGAGCAGTTCTTC. Translated: CASSLAGGSHNEQFF.

Comments on this clone: A read error may account for a junction end that differs from germline. The chain's CDR3 is CSSSLEGTGFDYEQYF. The CDR3 nucleotides are TGTTCCAGCAGCTTAGAGGGGACAGGTTTTGACTACGAGCAGTACTTC. The gene calls are TRBV7-9 and TRBJ2-7, with 8 bases lining up with TRBD1. Germline lookup yields CDR1 SEHNR and CDR2 FQNEAQ (reference sequence). The CDR3 is made up of 16 amino acids.

V gene TRBV4-1 combines with J gene TRBJ2-6; D uncertain. The CDR3 totals 21 residues. Deletions cut 0 bases from V and 1 base from J, with 22 bases between. Looked up from germline, CDR1 is MGHRA and CDR2 is YSYEKL. In DNA, the CDR3 is TGCGCCAGCAGCCAAGATTACCCTCAAGGAGTTACTACGTCTGGGGCCAACGTCCTGACTTTC. This translates into CASSQDYPQGVTTSGANVLTF.

A word on this clone: One end of the junction does not line up with germline, which may come from a read error. This sequence joins TRBV7-3 and TRBJ2-3, with D possibly being TRBD1 (6 bases). The CDR3 has 19 amino acids. The V gene's germline CDR1 is SGHTA and CDR2 FQGTGA. The CDR3 nucleotides read TGTTCCAGCAGCTTAACAGGTCAGGGGACCGAATCTAGCACAGATACGCAGTATTTT. This encodes CSSSLTGQGTESSTDTQYF.

This clone was observed a handful of times. The chain recombines TRBV4-1 with TRBJ2-5; D call uncertain. This CDR3 is 14 amino acids long. Looked up from germline, CDR1 is MGHRA and CDR2 is YSYEKL. V gave up 4 bases and J gave up 5 bases, with 14 bases separating them. This chain's CDR3 is CASSRLIAGETQYF. CDR3 DNA sequence: TGCGCCAGCAGCCGGCTCATAGCTGGGGAGACCCAGTACTTC.